This section outlines one T cell receptor beta chain sequence together with its context. Antigen specificity is unknown. Treatment reported: roughly 10-day PBMC culture with coronavirus spike peptide pools or control peptides (ViraFEST assay). From germline, CDR1 is MNHNS and CDR2 SASEGT. This CDR3 is 15 amino acids long. V was shortened by 2 bases and J by 5 bases, with 16 bases between the two germline ends. This entry comes from a study of vaccination and CD4 T cells after COVID-19. With the Oncomine TCR Beta short-read assay, DNA from cultured CD4+ T cells was sequenced. TCRdb called the PCR reads again in MiXCR, with one record for every CDR3 protein. The data show under 6,500 distinct CDR3 sequences, with about half seen just once and 25% to 35% held by the top ten.

The sample comprised CD4+ T cells from blood, cultured in vitro. The J gene is TRBJ2-7, the V gene TRBV6-1; a possible D gene is TRBD2 (6 bases). This receptor was identified in a human donor who had recovered from COVID-19. In nucleotides, the CDR3 is TGTGCCAGCAGTGAATTCGGGAGTTTTGCTAACGAGCAGTACTTC. Translation gives CASSEFGSFANEQYF.